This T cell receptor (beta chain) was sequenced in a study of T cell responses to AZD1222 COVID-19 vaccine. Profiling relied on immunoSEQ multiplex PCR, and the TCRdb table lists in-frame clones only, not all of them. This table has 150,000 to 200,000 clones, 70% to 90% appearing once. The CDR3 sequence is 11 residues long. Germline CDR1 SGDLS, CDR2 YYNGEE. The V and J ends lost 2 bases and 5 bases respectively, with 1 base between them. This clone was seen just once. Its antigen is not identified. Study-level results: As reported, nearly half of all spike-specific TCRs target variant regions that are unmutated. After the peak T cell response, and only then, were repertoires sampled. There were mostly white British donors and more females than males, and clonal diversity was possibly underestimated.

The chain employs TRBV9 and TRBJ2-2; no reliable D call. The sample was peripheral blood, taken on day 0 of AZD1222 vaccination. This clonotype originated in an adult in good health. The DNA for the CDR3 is TGTGCCAGCAGCGTTACCGGGGAGCTGTTTTTT. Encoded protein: CASSVTGELFF.